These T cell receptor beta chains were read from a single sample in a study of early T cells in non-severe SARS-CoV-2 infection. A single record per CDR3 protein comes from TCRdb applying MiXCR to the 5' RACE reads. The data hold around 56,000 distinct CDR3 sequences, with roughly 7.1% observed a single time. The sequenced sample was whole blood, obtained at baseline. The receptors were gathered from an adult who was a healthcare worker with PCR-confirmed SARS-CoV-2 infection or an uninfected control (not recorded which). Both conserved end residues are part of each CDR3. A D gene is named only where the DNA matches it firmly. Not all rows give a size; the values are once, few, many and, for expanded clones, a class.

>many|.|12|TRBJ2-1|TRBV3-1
CASSQSVSEQFF
TGTGCCAGCAGCCAATCAGTCAGTGAGCAGTTCTTC
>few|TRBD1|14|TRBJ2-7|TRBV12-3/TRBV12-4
CASSSGTEDYEQYF
TGTGCCAGCAGTTCCGGGACAGAAGACTACGAGCAGTACTTC
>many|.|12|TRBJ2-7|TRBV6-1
CATADNSYEQYF
TGTGCCACCGCGGACAACTCCTACGAGCAGTACTTC
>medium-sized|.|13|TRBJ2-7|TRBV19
CASSATRYYEQYF
TGTGCCAGTAGCGCTACTAGATACTACGAGCAGTACTTC
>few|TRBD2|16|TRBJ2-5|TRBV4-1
CASSPDSGRAGKTQYF
TGCGCCAGCAGCCCTGATAGCGGGAGGGCCGGGAAGACCCAGTACTTC
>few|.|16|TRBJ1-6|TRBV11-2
CASSFWALENNSPLHF
TGTGCCAGCAGCTTCTGGGCGTTGGAGAATAATTCACCCCTCCACTTT
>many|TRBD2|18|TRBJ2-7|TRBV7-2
CASSLVASGKRAAYEQYF
TGTGCCAGCAGCTTAGTCGCTAGCGGGAAACGCGCGGCCTACGAGCAGTACTTC
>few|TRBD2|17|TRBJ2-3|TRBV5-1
CASSENTLAASTDTQYF
TGCGCCAGCAGCGAAAACACCCTAGCGGCTAGCACAGATACGCAGTATTTT
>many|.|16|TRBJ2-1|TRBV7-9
CASSAQQILGYNEQFF
TGTGCCAGCAGCGCACAGCAAATTCTAGGATACAATGAGCAGTTCTTC
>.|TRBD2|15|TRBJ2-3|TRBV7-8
CASSRGLGLTDTQYF
TGTGCCAGCAGCAGGGGACTAGGGCTTACAGATACGCAGTATTTT
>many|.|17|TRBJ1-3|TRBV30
CAWRGYTGQNSGNTIYF
TGTGCCTGGAGGGGGTATACAGGACAGAACTCTGGAAACACCATATATTTT
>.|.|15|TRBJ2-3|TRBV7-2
CASSLDVGSTDTQYF
TGTGCCAGCAGCTTAGACGTCGGGAGCACAGATACGCAGTATTTT
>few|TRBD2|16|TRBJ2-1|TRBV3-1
CASSPLAGGSYNEQFF
TGTGCCAGCAGCCCTTTAGCGGGAGGGTCCTACAATGAGCAGTTCTTC
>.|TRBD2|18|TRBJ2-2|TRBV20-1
CSASGGSLAGFVGGELFF
TGCAGTGCTAGCGGCGGGTCGCTAGCGGGATTCGTAGGCGGGGAGCTGTTTTTT
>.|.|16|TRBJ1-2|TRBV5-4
CASSLGGDQANYGYTF
TGTGCCAGCAGCTTGGGGGGCGATCAAGCTAACTATGGCTACACCTTC
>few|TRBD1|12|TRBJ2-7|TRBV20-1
CSARPQGYEQYF
TGCAGTGCCAGACCACAGGGGTACGAGCAGTACTTC
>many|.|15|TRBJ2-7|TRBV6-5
CASRYNRVSSYEQYF
TGTGCCAGCAGATACAACAGGGTTAGCTCCTACGAGCAGTACTTC
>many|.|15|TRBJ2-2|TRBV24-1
CATSRRGGNTGELFF
TGTGCCACCAGTAGGCGGGGAGGCAACACCGGGGAGCTGTTTTTT
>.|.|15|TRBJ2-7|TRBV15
CATSRDRGANYEQYF
TGTGCCACCAGCAGAGATAGGGGGGCCAACTACGAGCAGTACTTC
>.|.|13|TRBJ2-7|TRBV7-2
CASSPQGLYEQYF
TGTGCCAGCAGCCCGCAGGGGTTATACGAGCAGTACTTC
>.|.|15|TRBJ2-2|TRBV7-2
CASSLGGLSTGELFF
TGTGCCAGCAGCTTAGGGGGGCTAAGCACCGGGGAGCTGTTTTTT
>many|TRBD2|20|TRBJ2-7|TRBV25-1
CASSEFFSSGRAGPSYEQYF
TGTGCCAGCAGTGAATTTTTTTCTAGCGGGAGGGCCGGTCCCTCCTACGAGCAGTACTTC
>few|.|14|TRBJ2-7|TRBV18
CASSPGGGSYEQYF
TGTGCCAGCTCACCAGGAGGGGGCTCCTACGAGCAGTACTTC
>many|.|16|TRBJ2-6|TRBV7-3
CASSLRGTAGANVLTF
TGTGCCAGCAGCCTCCGCGGAACGGCTGGGGCCAACGTCCTGACTTTC
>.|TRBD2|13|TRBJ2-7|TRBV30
CAWSLAGVSDQYF
TGTGCCTGGAGTCTAGCGGGAGTCTCCGATCAGTACTTC
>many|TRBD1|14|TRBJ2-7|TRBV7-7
CASSPGTGSYEQYF
TGTGCTAGCAGCCCCGGGACAGGGTCCTACGAGCAGTACTTC
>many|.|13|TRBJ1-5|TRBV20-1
CSATRGGNQPQHF
TGCAGTGCAACCAGGGGAGGCAATCAGCCCCAGCATTTT
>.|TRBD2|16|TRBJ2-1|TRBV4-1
CASSQVGLAGPSGQFF
TGCGCCAGCAGCCAAGTCGGGCTAGCGGGGCCCTCGGGGCAGTTCTTC
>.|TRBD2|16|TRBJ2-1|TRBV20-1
CSPRTSALSSYNEQFF
TGCAGCCCACGGACTAGCGCTCTAAGCTCCTACAATGAGCAGTTCTTC
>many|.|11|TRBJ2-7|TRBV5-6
CASSLFSEQYF
TGTGCCAGCAGCTTGTTTTCCGAGCAGTACTTC
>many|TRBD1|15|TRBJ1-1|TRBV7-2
CASSSTGGVNTEAFF
TGTGCCAGCAGCAGTACAGGGGGCGTGAACACTGAAGCTTTCTTT
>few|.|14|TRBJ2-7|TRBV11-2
CASSPQFSSYEQYF
TGTGCCAGCAGCCCACAGTTTAGCTCCTACGAGCAGTACTTC
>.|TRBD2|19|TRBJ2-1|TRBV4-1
CASSQVQGRTSGSYNEQFF
TGCGCCAGCAGCCAAGTGCAGGGACGGACTAGCGGGAGCTACAATGAGCAGTTCTTC
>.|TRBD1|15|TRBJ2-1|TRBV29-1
CSAPQGQGARNEQFF
TGCAGCGCGCCCCAGGGACAGGGGGCGCGGAATGAGCAGTTCTTC
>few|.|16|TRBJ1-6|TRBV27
CASSLRTFRGYSPLHF
TGTGCCAGCAGTTTGAGGACTTTCAGGGGTTATTCACCCCTCCACTTT
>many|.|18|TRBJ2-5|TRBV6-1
CASSEVRGGGGEQETQYF
TGTGCCAGCAGTGAAGTGAGGGGAGGCGGGGGCGAACAAGAGACCCAGTACTTC
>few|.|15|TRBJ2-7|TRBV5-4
CASSSGAEWTYEQYF
TGTGCCAGCAGCTCCGGGGCTGAGTGGACCTACGAGCAGTACTTC
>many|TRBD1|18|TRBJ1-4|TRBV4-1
CASSQTGTGVFGVEKLFF
TGCGCCAGCAGCCAAACCGGGACAGGTGTGTTTGGGGTTGAAAAACTGTTTTTT
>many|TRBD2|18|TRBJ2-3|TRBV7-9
CASSSPGRERELSDTQYF
TGTGCCAGCAGCTCACCGGGACGGGAGCGGGAGTTATCAGATACGCAGTATTTT
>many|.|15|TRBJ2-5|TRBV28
CASSLSAGGGETQYF
TGTGCCAGCAGTTTATCGGCAGGGGGAGGAGAGACCCAGTACTTC
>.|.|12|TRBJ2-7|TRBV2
CASSEFNYEQYF
TGTGCCAGCAGTGAGTTCAACTACGAGCAGTACTTC
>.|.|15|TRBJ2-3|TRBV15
CATSRDPAGTDTQYF
TGTGCCACCAGCAGAGATCCGGCGGGCACAGATACGCAGTATTTT
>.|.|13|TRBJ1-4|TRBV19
CASADRTNEKLFF
TGTGCCAGCGCCGACAGGACTAATGAAAAACTGTTTTTT
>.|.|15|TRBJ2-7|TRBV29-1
CSVGGGARIEGEQYF
TGCAGCGTTGGAGGAGGGGCACGGATTGAGGGCGAGCAGTACTTC
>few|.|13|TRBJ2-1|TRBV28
CASTPPGHNEQFF
TGTGCCAGCACCCCCCCCGGGCACAATGAGCAGTTCTTC
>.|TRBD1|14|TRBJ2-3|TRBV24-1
CATSTHRGADTQYF
TGTGCCACCAGTACCCACAGGGGAGCAGATACGCAGTATTTT
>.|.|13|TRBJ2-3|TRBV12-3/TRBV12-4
CASSLRAPDTQYF
TGTGCCAGCAGCCTCAGAGCTCCAGATACGCAGTATTTT
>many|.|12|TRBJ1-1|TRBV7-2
CASSETGNEAFF
TGTGCCAGCAGCGAAACAGGGAATGAAGCTTTCTTT
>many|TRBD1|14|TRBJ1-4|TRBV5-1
CASSYRGENEKLFF
TGCGCCAGCAGCTACAGGGGCGAGAATGAAAAACTGTTTTTT
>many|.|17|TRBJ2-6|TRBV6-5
CASSYSVGGSGANVLTF
TGTGCCAGCAGTTACTCGGTTGGGGGCTCTGGGGCCAACGTCCTGACTTTC
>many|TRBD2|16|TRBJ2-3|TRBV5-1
CASSRREGRLADTQYF
TGCGCCAGCAGCCGGCGGGAGGGACGGTTGGCAGATACGCAGTATTTT
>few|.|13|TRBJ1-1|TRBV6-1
CAAGFQTDTEAFF
TGTGCCGCCGGGTTTCAGACAGACACTGAAGCTTTCTTT
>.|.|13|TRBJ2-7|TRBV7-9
CASSQGGRHEQYF
TGTGCCAGCAGCCAAGGAGGACGGCACGAGCAGTACTTC